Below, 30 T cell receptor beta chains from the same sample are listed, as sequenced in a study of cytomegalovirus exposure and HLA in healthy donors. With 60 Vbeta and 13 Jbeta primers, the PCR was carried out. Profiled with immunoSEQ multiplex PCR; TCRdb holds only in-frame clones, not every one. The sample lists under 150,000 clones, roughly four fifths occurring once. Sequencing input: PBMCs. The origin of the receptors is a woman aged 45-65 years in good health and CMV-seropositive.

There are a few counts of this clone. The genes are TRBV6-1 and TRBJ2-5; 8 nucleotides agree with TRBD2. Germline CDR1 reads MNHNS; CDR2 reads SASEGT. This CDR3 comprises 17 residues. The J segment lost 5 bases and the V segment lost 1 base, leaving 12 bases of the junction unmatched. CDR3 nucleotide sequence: TGTGCCAGCAGTGAAGGAGTAGCGGGGTTCGATTGGGAGACCCAGTACTTC. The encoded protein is CASSEGVAGFDWETQYF.

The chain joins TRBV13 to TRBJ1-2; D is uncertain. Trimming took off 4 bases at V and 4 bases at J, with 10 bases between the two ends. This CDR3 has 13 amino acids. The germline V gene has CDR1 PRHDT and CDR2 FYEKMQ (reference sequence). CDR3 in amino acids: CASSSRGSYGYTF. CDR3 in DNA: TGTGCCAGCAGCTCGCGAGGGTCCTATGGCTACACCTTC.

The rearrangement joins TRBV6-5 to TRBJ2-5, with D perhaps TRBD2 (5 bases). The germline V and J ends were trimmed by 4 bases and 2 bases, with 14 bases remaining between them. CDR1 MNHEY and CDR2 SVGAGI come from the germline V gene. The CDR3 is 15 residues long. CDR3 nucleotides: TGTGCCAGCAGTTTCCTGGCGAGCGGTCAAGAGACCCAGTACTTC. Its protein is CASSFLASGQETQYF.

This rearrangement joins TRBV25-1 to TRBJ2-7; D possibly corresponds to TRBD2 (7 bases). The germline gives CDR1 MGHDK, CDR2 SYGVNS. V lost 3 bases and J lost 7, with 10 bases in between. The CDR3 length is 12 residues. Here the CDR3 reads CASSEGGGEQYF. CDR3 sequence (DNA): TGTGCCAGCAGTGAGGGAGGGGGTGAGCAGTACTTC.

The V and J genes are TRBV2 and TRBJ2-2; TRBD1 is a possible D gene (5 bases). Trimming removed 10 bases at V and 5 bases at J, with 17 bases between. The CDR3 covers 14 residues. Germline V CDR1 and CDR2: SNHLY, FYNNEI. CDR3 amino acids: CATRQHPRTGELFF. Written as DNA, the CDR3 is TGTGCCACCAGACAGCATCCCCGAACCGGGGAGCTGTTTTTT. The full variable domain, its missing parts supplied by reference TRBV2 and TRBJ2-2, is EPEVTQTPSHQVTQMGQEVILRCVPISNHLYFYWYRQILGQKVEFLVSFYNNEISEKSEIFDDQFSVERPDGSNFTLKIRSTKLEDSAMYFCATRQHPRTGELFFGEGSRLTVL.

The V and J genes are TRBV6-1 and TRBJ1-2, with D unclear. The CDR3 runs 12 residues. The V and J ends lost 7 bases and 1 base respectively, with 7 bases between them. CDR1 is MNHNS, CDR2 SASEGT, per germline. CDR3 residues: CASKEDNYGYTF. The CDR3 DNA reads TGTGCCAGCAAGGAGGATAACTATGGCTACACCTTC.

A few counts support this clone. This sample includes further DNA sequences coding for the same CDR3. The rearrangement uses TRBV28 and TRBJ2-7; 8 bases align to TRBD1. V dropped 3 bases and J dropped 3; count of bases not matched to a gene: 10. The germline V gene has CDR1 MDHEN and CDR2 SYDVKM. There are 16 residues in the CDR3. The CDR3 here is CASSFTLRDRLYEQYF. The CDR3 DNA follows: TGTGCCAGCAGTTTTACCCTCCGGGACAGGCTCTACGAGCAGTACTTC.

The CDR3 nucleotides are TGCGCCAGCAGCTTCACACAAGAGACCCAGTACTTC. Amino acids: CASSFTQETQYF. The chain recombines TRBV5-1 with TRBJ2-5; the D is unclear. Trimming pared 2 bases from V and 2 bases from J, leaving 4 bases between. Germline V gene lookup returns CDR1 SGHRS and CDR2 YFSETQ. The CDR3 covers 12 residues.

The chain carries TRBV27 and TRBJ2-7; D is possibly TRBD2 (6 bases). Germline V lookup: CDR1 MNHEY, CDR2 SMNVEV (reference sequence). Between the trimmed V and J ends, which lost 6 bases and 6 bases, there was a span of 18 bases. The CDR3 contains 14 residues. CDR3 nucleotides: TGTGCCAGCAGCCTTTGGGCGGGGCGGGGCGAGCAGTACTTC. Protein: CASSLWAGRGEQYF.

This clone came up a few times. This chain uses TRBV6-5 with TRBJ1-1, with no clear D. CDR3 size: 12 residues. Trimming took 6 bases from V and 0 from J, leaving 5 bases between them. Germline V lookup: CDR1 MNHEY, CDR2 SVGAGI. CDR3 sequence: CASREMNTEAFF. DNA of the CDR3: TGTGCCAGCAGAGAGATGAACACTGAAGCTTTCTTT.

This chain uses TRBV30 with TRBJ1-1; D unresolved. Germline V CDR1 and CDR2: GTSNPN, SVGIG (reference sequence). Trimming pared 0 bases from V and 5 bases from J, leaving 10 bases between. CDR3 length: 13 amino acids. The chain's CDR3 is CAWSVSGRTEAFF. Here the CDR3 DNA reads TGTGCCTGGAGTGTATCGGGGAGGACTGAAGCTTTCTTT.

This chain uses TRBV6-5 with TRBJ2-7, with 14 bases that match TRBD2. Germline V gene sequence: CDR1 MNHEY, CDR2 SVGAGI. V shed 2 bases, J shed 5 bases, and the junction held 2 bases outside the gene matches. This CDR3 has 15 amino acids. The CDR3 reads CASSYGTSGSHEQYF. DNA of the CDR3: TGTGCCAGCAGTTACGGGACTAGCGGGAGCCACGAGCAGTACTTC.

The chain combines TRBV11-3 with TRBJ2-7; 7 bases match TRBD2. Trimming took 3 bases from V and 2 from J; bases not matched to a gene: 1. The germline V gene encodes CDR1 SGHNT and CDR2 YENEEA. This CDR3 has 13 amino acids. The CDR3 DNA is TGTGCCAGCAGCTTGGGAGGGCCCTACGAGCAGTACTTC. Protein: CASSLGGPYEQYF.

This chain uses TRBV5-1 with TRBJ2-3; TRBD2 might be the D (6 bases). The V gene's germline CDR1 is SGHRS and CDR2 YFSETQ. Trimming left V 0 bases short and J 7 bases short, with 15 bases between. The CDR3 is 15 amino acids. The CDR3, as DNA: TGCGCCAGCAGCTTGGAGCGGTCAGCGGGTAATACGCAGTATTTT. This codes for CASSLERSAGNTQYF.

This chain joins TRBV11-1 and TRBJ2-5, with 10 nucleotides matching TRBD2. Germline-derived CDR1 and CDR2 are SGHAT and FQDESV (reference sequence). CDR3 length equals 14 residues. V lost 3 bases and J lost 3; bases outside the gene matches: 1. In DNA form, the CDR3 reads TGTGCCAGCAGCTTCGGACTAGCGGAAGAGACCCAGTACTTC. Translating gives CASSFGLAEETQYF.

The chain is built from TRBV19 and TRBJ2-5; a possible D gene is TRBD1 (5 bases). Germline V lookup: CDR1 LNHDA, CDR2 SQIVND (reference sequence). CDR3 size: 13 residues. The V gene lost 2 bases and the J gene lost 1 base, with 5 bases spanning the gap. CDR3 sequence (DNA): TGTGCCAGTAGTATAACAGGCCAAGAGACCCAGTACTTC. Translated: CASSITGQETQYF.

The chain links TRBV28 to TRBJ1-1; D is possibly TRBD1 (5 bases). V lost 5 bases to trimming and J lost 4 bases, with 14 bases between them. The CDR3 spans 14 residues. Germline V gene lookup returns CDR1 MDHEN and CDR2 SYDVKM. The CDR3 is CASSSGQGGTEAFF. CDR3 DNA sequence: TGTGCCAGCAGTAGTGGGCAGGGTGGCACTGAAGCTTTCTTT. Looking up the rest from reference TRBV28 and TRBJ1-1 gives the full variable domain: DVKVTQSSRYLVKRTGEKVFLECVQDMDHENMFWYRQDPGLGLRLIYFSYDVKMKEKGDIPEGYSVSREKKERFSLILESASTNQTSMYLCASSSGQGGTEAFFGQGTRLTVV.

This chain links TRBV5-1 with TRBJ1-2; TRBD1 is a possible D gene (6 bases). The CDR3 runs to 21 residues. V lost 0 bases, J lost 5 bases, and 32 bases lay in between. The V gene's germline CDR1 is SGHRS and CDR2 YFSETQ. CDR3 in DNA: TGCGCCAGCAGCTTGGCCGGCCAGGGGACTACCAATCCAATATCTCGTTATGGCTACACCTTC. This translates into CASSLAGQGTTNPISRYGYTF.

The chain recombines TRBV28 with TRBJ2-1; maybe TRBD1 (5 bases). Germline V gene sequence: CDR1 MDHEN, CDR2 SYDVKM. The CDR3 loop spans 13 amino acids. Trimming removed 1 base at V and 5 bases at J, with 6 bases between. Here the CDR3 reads CASSLYRNNEQFF. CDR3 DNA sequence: TGTGCCAGCAGTTTATACAGGAACAATGAGCAGTTCTTC.

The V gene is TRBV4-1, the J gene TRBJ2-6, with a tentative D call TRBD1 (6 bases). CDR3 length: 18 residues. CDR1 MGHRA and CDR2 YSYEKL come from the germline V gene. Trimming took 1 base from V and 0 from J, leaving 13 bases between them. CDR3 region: CASSQVPGQPSGANVLTF. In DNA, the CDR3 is TGCGCCAGCAGCCAAGTTCCTGGACAGCCCTCTGGGGCCAACGTCCTGACTTTC.

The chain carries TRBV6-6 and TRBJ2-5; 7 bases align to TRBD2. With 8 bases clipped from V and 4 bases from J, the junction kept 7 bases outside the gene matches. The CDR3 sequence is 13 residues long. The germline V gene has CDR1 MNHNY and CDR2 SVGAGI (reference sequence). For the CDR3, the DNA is TGTGCCAGCGCAATGGGGGGGAGAGAGACCCAGTACTTC. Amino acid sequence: CASAMGGRETQYF.

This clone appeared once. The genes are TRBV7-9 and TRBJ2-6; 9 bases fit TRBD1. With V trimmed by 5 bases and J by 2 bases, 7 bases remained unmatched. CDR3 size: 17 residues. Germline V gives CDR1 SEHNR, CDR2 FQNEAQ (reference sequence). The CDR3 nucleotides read TGTGCCAGCAGCCCAGGACAGGGGCGAACTGGGGCCAACGTCCTGACTTTC. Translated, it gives CASSPGQGRTGANVLTF.

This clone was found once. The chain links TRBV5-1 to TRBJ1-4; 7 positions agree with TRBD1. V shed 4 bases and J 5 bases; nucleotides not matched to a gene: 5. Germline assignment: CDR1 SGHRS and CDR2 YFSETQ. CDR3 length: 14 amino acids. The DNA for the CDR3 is TGCGCCAGCAGCATGCCAGGGGGAAATGAAAAACTGTTTTTT. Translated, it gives CASSMPGGNEKLFF.

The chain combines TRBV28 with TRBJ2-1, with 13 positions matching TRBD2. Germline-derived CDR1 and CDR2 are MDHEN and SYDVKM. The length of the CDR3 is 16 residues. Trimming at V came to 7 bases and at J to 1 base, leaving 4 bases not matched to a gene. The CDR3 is CASKLAGGLSYNEQFF. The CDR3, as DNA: TGTGCCAGCAAACTAGCGGGAGGGCTTTCCTACAATGAGCAGTTCTTC.

CDR3 sequence: CSVESGGTSSFYGYTF. The CDR3 nucleotides read TGCAGCGTTGAAAGTGGAGGGACGTCCTCCTTTTATGGCTACACCTTC. The V and J genes are TRBV29-1 and TRBJ1-2, with D maybe TRBD1 (5 bases). V lost 2 bases and J 5 bases, leaving 21 bases between the germline ends. Germline CDR1 SQVTM, CDR2 ANQGSEA. The CDR3 consists of 16 residues.

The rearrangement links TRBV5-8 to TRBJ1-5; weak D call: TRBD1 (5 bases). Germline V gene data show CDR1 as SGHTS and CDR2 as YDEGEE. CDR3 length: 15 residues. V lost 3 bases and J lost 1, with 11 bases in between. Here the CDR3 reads CASSSSGFSNQPQHF. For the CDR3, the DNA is TGTGCCAGCAGCTCCTCAGGGTTCAGCAATCAGCCCCAGCATTTT.

As DNA, the CDR3 is TGTGCCAGCAGCTTCATCTCCATCCTAGGAGAGACCCAGTACTTC. This sequence encodes CASSFISILGETQYF. The V and J genes are TRBV5-6 and TRBJ2-5, with D unclear. The V gene's germline CDR1 is SGHDT and CDR2 YYEEEE. This CDR3 contains 15 residues. V was pared by 2 bases and J by 4 bases, with 15 bases between.

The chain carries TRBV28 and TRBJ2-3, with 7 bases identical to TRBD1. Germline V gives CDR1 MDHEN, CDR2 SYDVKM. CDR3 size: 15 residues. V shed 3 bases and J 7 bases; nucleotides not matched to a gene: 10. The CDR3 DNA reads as TGTGCCAGCAGTTTGGTCGGACAGGAGACGAATACGCAGTATTTT. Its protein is CASSLVGQETNTQYF.

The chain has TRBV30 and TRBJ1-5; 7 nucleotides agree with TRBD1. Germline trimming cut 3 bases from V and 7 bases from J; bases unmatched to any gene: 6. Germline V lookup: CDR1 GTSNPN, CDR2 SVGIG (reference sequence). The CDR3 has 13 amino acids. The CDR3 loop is CAWSTLQGQPQHF. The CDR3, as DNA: TGTGCCTGGAGCACTCTACAGGGGCAGCCCCAGCATTTT.

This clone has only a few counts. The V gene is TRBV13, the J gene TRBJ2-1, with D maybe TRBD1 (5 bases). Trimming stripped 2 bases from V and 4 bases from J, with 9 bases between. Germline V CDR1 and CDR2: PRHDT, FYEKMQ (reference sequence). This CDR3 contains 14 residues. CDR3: CASSLRGGYNEQFF. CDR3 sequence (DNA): TGTGCCAGCAGCTTAAGGGGTGGTTACAATGAGCAGTTCTTC.